This T cell receptor (beta chain) was sequenced during a study of blood T cells in healthy people across ages. Study overall: Capture by template switching was about one barcoded beta molecule per two T cells.

It was with a sample-barcoded 5' primer and a J-beta primer mix that a second PCR of roughly 6 to 12 cycles was run. Each CDR3 protein is one row after TCRdb ran MiXCR on the 5' RACE reads. In the table there are about 1.4 million distinct CDR3 sequences, roughly 64% of which are singletons. The source is a man in his late teens or twenties in good health. Sequencing was done on a sample of blood.

The CDR3 nucleotides read TGCGCCAGCAGCCAATACGCGGGGAACGACTACGAGCAGTACTTC. Its translation: CASSQYAGNDYEQYF. V is TRBV4-1 and J is TRBJ2-7; TRBD2 might be the D (6 bases). Trimming removed 2 bases at V and 3 bases at J, with 14 bases between. The CDR3 covers 15 residues. CDR1 is MGHRA, CDR2 YSYEKL, per germline.